The 12 T cell receptor beta chains listed next were all sequenced from one sample in a study of T cell repertoires in cytomegalovirus infection. From the reads, TCRdb called clonotypes with MiXCR, one entry per CDR3 protein. The sample lists roughly 200,000 distinct CDR3 sequences; nearly 9.5% were seen once. Sequencing input: PBMCs. These receptors all stem from a human donor in good health (CMV status not recorded). Some clones in this sample may be carry-over from other donors' samples.

This clonotype came up a few times. V is TRBV20-1 and J is TRBJ2-1, with a tentative D call TRBD2 (6 bases). The CDR3 extends over 12 amino acids. With 3 bases removed from V and 7 bases from J, the gap between germline ends came to 10 bases. Per the germline V gene, CDR1 is DFQATT and CDR2 is SNEGSKA (reference sequence). The DNA of the CDR3 is TGCAGTGCTAGGCGGGACTTAAATGAGCAGTTCTTC. Translation gives CSARRDLNEQFF.

A few counts support this clonotype. CDR3 nucleotide sequence: TGTGCCACCAGTTTCAGGGAGACCCAGTACTTC. Translated, it gives CATSFRETQYF. The gene calls are TRBV24-1 and TRBJ2-5; no reliable D call. Trimming took off 6 bases at V and 5 bases at J, with 6 bases between the two ends. Germline lookup yields CDR1 KGHDR and CDR2 SFDVKD. CDR3 size: 11 residues.

This clonotype appeared many times. The chain recombines TRBV7-2 with TRBJ2-6; D possibly corresponds to TRBD2 (5 bases). The CDR3 spans 17 residues. The germline gives CDR1 SGHTA, CDR2 FQGNSA. Trimming pared 0 bases from V and 0 bases from J, leaving 9 bases between. This CDR3 is CASSLAGVRSGANVLTF. CDR3 nucleotide sequence: TGTGCCAGCAGCTTAGCGGGAGTACGCTCTGGGGCCAACGTCCTGACTTTC.

The table lists this clonotype with many counts. The chain is built from TRBV6-2 or TRBV6-3 and TRBJ2-3, with a weak D call TRBD2 (6 bases). The CDR3 consists of 15 residues. V was trimmed by 6 bases and J by 6 bases, leaving 19 bases between them. Germline CDR1 is MNHEY and CDR2 is SVGEGT. Here the CDR3 reads CASRRQEGAHDTQYF. CDR3 bases: TGTGCCAGCAGAAGGCAGGAGGGCGCACACGATACGCAGTATTTT.

Note on this clonotype: This sequence may be a read error, since a much larger clone differs from it by one base. The chain carries TRBV7-3 and TRBJ1-1; D unresolved. Looked up from germline, CDR1 is SGHTA and CDR2 is FQGTGA. The CDR3 runs 15 residues. The CDR3 DNA sequence: TGTGCCAGCAGCTTATCGCCAGCCATGAACACTGAAGCTATCTTT. This codes for CASSLSPAMNTEAIF.

This rearrangement joins TRBV4-3 to TRBJ1-2; no reliable D call. The germline V gene has CDR1 LGHNA and CDR2 YSLEER. Trimming stripped 2 bases from V and 2 bases from J, with 6 bases between. CDR3 size: 13 residues. CDR3 sequence reads: CASSQRPNYGYTF. For the CDR3, the DNA is TGCGCCAGCAGCCAAAGACCGAACTATGGCTACACCTTC.

This chain joins TRBV6-2 or TRBV6-3 and TRBJ2-6, with D hard to call. CDR1 and CDR2 from the germline V gene are MNHEY and SVGEGT. The CDR3 runs to 16 residues. Trimming cost V 1 base and J 5 bases, with 12 bases left between them. For the CDR3, the DNA is TGTGCCAGCAGTTACTTTGGGGTCTCGAGGGCCAACGTCCTGACTTTC. This sequence encodes CASSYFGVSRANVLTF.

This clonotype was seen many times. The CDR3 region is CASSFGTGGNGYTF. The CDR3 DNA reads as TGTGCCAGCAGTTTCGGGACAGGGGGAAATGGCTACACCTTC. V is TRBV12-3 or TRBV12-4 and J is TRBJ1-2, with 11 positions matching TRBD1. The CDR3 contains 14 residues. J gave up 6 bases and V 3 bases, and 3 bases lay outside the gene matches.

This clonotype was seen ten or more times. V and J are TRBV7-2 and TRBJ1-5, with D possibly TRBD1 on 5 matching bases. V was cut by 1 base and J by 6 bases, with 16 bases left in between. The CDR3 is 16 amino acids. Germline V gene sequence: CDR1 SGHTA, CDR2 FQGNSA. The chain's CDR3 is CASSLEGTNGFQPQHF. The CDR3 bases are TGTGCCAGCAGCTTAGAGGGGACGAATGGATTTCAGCCCCAGCATTTT.

This clonotype was counted only a few times. This chain uses TRBV20-1 with TRBJ2-7; TRBD2 might be the D (6 bases). V lost 6 bases and J 7 bases, leaving 25 bases between the germline ends. The CDR3 contains 15 residues. Germline-derived CDR1 and CDR2 are DFQATT and SNEGSKA (reference sequence). The CDR3 is CSAAGRGVNSGEQYF. The CDR3 DNA reads TGCAGTGCGGCCGGGCGGGGCGTAAACTCGGGGGAGCAGTACTTC.

This clonotype was seen ten or more times. The chain is built from TRBV28 and TRBJ2-3, with D possibly matching TRBD1 (6 bases). Trimming pared 10 bases from V and 2 bases from J, leaving 19 bases between. The CDR3 loop spans 15 amino acids. Per the germline V gene, CDR1 is MDHEN and CDR2 is SYDVKM. DNA of the CDR3: TGTGCCACCCGACTTTCAGGACAGCACACAGATACGCAGTATTTT. It codes for CATRLSGQHTDTQYF.

This clonotype has at least ten counts. The chain carries TRBV7-9 and TRBJ2-7; D is unclear. CDR3 length: 15 amino acids. The V end was cut by 1 base, the J end by 3 bases, with 13 bases between. Germline V gene lookup returns CDR1 SEHNR and CDR2 FQNEAQ (reference sequence). The DNA for the CDR3 is TGTGCCAGCAGCTTAGGTTTTTCATCCAACTACGAGCAGTACTTC. Translating gives CASSLGFSSNYEQYF. Drawing the rest from reference TRBV7-9 and TRBJ2-7, the complete variable domain is DTGVSQNPRHKITKRGQNVTFRCDPISEHNRLYWYRQTLGQGPEFLTYFQNEAQLEKSRLLSDRFSAERPKGSFSTLEIQRTEQGDSAMYLCASSLGFSSNYEQYFGPGTRLTVT.